This T cell receptor beta chain was obtained from a study of blood T cell repertoires in COVID-19. This table comes from immunoSEQ multiplex PCR, and its TCRdb copy is limited to in-frame clones, with some not included. Here the sample spans fewer than 500,000 clones, around 89% being singletons. The material sequenced was peripheral blood. This sequence was found in a woman aged 30 to 39 with acute or convalescent COVID-19.

The CDR3 nucleotides are TGTGCCAGCAGTTCGACAGGGAAGGGTTCACCCCTCCACTTT. Translation gives CASSSTGKGSPLHF. The chain has TRBV28 and TRBJ1-6; 7 bases line up with TRBD1. The CDR3 loop spans 14 amino acids. V lost 4 bases to trimming and J lost 9 bases; unmatched junction nucleotides: 6. Germline CDR1 MDHEN, CDR2 SYDVKM.